The clone carrying this T cell receptor (beta chain) was counted between two and nine times. Its specificity is unknown. Germline V lookup: CDR1 KGHSH, CDR2 LQKENI. Between the trimmed V and J ends, which lost 6 bases and 4 bases, there was a span of 15 bases. CDR3 length: 14 residues. This specimen comes from a study of T cells in Graves' hyperthyroidism and ophthalmopathy. General study points: With a median lead of around 5.9 months before onset, the model predicted ophthalmopathy.

Amplification of TCR beta CDR3 regions used RNA as the template. Using the HTBI primer set, a first-round RT-PCR was run on the TCR CDR3. TCRdb used MiXCR to reprocess the multiplex PCR reads, holding one entry per CDR3 protein. The table shows about 350,000 distinct CDR3 sequences, with about 18% occurring only once. The chain has TRBV18 and TRBJ1-2, with TRBD1 as a possible D gene (5 bases). This receptor was identified in a woman aged 18-29 years with Graves' hyperthyroidism. Source material: blood. CDR3: CASSPPTEGYGYTF. The CDR3, as DNA: TGTGCCAGCTCGCCGCCGACAGAGGGCTATGGCTACACCTTC.